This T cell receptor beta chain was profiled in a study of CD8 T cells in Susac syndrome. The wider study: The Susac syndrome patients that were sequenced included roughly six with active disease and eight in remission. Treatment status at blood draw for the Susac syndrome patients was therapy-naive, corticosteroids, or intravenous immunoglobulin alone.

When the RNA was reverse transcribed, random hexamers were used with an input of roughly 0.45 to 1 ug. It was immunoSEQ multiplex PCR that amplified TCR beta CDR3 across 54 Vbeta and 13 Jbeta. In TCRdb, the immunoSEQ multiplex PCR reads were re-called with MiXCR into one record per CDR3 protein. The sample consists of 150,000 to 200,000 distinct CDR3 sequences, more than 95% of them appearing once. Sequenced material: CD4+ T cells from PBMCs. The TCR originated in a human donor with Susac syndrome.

The CDR3 reads CASSFTGSSNQPQHF. The CDR3 DNA reads as TGTGCCAGCAGTTTCACGGGATCGAGCAATCAGCCCCAGCATTTT. The chain uses TRBV28 and TRBJ1-5, with D unclear. CDR1 is MDHEN and CDR2 is SYDVKM in the germline V gene. The V end was cut by 3 bases, the J end by 1 base, with 10 bases between. CDR3 length: 15 residues.